The entry that follows covers one T cell receptor (beta chain) sequence. V was clipped by 4 bases and J by 3 bases, with 10 bases between them. The CDR3 is 13 amino acids. The germline V gene encodes CDR1 LNHDA and CDR2 SQIVND (reference sequence). Assay: immunoSEQ multiplex PCR; the TCRdb copy retains only in-frame clones and omits some. The sample records roughly 18,000 clones, approximately 70% being singletons. The data originate from a study of sequential checkpoint blockade in melanoma. The overall study: Maintenance nivolumab came after either treatment sequence.

The treatment here: randomized to nivolumab then ipilimumab (arm A) or the reverse (arm B). V usage is TRBV19 and J usage is TRBJ2-7; D is possibly TRBD2 (6 bases). The sequence came from a human donor with melanoma. Sequencing was performed on CD8+ T cells sorted from blood (inferred from file names), taken from a patient given nivolumab and ipilimumab in sequence. For the CDR3, the DNA is TGTGCCAGTAGTAGAGGAGGGGTCTACGAGCAGTACTTC. This gives the protein CASSRGGVYEQYF.